This T cell receptor beta chain came from a study of identical twins. Study results and limitations: Invariant cells of the MAIT and iNKT types might have partly distorted the zero-insertion analyses.

A universal primer site was created by template switching, with the cDNA bearing unique molecular identifiers. A single record per CDR3 protein comes from TCRdb applying MiXCR to the 5' RACE reads. The sample has roughly 1,500,000 distinct CDR3 sequences; roughly 35% are singletons. This clonotype was seen more than once but under ten times. Its specificity is unknown. CDR1 and CDR2 from the germline V gene are MNHNS and SASEGT. There are 14 residues in the CDR3. Trimming left V 2 bases short and J 0 bases short, with 7 bases between. Sequencing was performed on cord blood. V gene TRBV6-1 combines with J gene TRBJ1-1; D gene uncertain. This clonotype originated in a newborn girl in good health. DNA for the CDR3: TGTGCCAGCAGTGAAATGACGGTGAACACTGAAGCTTTCTTT. It is translated as CASSEMTVNTEAFF.